The sequence of this T cell receptor (beta chain) was determined in a study of shared clonotypes between healthy human individuals. CDR3 length: 15 residues. Germline V CDR1 and CDR2: LGHNA, YNFKEQ. V was trimmed by 4 bases and J by 0 bases, leaving 10 bases between them. TCRdb's table, derived via immunoSEQ multiplex PCR, lists solely in-frame clones and lacks some. The sample has some 1 million clones, more than 65% seen once. The V gene is TRBV4-2, the J gene TRBJ2-1, with D perhaps matching TRBD2 (6 bases). The sequenced material came from memory CD4+ T cells sorted from blood. This sample's subset: CD45RA-negative fraction. This receptor was identified in a man aged 18 to 30 in good health. Written as DNA, the CDR3 is TGTGCCAGCAGCCCACGGGGGAGCTCCTACAATGAGCAGTTCTTC. Translating gives CASSPRGSSYNEQFF.